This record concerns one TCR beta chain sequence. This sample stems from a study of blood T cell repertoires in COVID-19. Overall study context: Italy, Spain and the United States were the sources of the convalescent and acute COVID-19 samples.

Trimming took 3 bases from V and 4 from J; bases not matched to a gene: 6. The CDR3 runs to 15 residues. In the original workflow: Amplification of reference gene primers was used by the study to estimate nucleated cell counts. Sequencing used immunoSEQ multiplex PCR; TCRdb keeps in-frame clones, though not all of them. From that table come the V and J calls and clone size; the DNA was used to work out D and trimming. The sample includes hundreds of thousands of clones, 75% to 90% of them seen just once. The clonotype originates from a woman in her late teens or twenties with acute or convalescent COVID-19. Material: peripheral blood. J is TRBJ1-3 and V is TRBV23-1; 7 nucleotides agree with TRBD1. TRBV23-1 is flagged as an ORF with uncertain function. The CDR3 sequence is CASSHKTGVGNTIYF. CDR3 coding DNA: TGCGCCAGCAGTCACAAAACAGGGGTCGGAAACACCATATATTTT.